This passage covers 20 T cell receptor beta chains from one sample sequenced in a study of siplizumab effects on memory and regulatory T cells. Data came from immunoSEQ multiplex PCR; TCRdb stores just in-frame clones and leaves some out. Among about 100,000 clones listed, 80% to 95% were seen once. Sequencing used CD4+ T cells sorted from blood. Source of these receptors: a human donor in good health. Some clones in this sample may be carry-over from other donors' samples.

This rearrangement joins TRBV6-5 to TRBJ2-7, with D possibly being TRBD2 (6 bases). In germline, CDR1 is MNHEY, CDR2 SVGAGI. Trimming stripped 2 bases from V and 4 bases from J, with 12 bases between. The CDR3 has 14 residues. CDR3 protein: CASSYTGTSYEQYF. CDR3 nucleotides: TGTGCCAGCAGTTACACCGGGACTTCTTACGAGCAGTACTTC.

CDR3 sequence (DNA): TGCGCCAGCAGTGAGTCGGGGGAAAAACTGTTTTTT. Translating it yields CASSESGEKLFF. V and J are TRBV10-2 and TRBJ1-4; no firm D call. Trimming took 0 bases from V and 8 from J, leaving 4 bases between them. Germline V gene lookup returns CDR1 WSHSY and CDR2 SAAADI. This CDR3 region has 12 residues.

This rearrangement joins TRBV7-9 to TRBJ2-5, with D tentatively TRBD2 (6 bases). This CDR3 is built from 16 residues. Trimming took off 5 bases at V and 4 bases at J, with 20 bases between the two ends. Germline V gives CDR1 SEHNR, CDR2 FQNEAQ (reference sequence). CDR3 sequence: CASSIPRFEEGETQYF. The CDR3 DNA reads TGTGCCAGCAGCATACCGAGATTTGAGGAGGGAGAGACCCAGTACTTC.

The chain uses TRBV19 and TRBJ1-5; a weak D match, TRBD1 (5 bases). Germline V gene data show CDR1 as LNHDA and CDR2 as SQIVND (reference sequence). The CDR3 has 15 residues. The V gene lost 5 bases and the J gene lost 5 bases, with 16 bases spanning the gap. CDR3 protein: CASSGGRGDHQPQHF. The CDR3 DNA sequence: TGTGCCAGTAGTGGGGGACGGGGGGATCATCAGCCCCAGCATTTT.

The V gene is TRBV5-6, the J gene TRBJ2-5; D remains ambiguous. The CDR3 has 14 amino acids. CDR1 and CDR2 from the germline V gene are SGHDT and YYEEEE. The V gene lost 2 bases and the J gene lost 0 bases, with 8 bases spanning the gap. The CDR3, as DNA: TGTGCCAGCAGCTTTATGTCCAACCAAGAGACCCAGTACTTC. Translated, it gives CASSFMSNQETQYF.

This sequence joins TRBV6-1 and TRBJ2-3; D remains ambiguous. Trimming removed 7 bases at V and 4 bases at J, with 12 bases between. Germline loops: CDR1 MNHNS, CDR2 SASEGT. The length of the CDR3 is 13 residues. CDR3 protein: CASILDGADTQYF. Here the CDR3 DNA reads TGTGCCAGCATCCTAGATGGTGCAGATACGCAGTATTTT.

The chain couples TRBV30 to TRBJ2-7, with 10 bases lining up with TRBD2. V shed 2 bases and J 1 base; nucleotides not matched to a gene: 2. This CDR3 is built from 14 residues. Germline CDR1 GTSNPN, CDR2 SVGIG (reference sequence). CDR3: CAWSRTSGSYEQYF. CDR3 nucleotide sequence: TGTGCCTGGAGTCGGACTAGCGGATCCTACGAGCAGTACTTC. The variable domain in full, completed from reference TRBV30 and TRBJ2-7, reads SQTIHQWPATLVQPVGSPLSLECTVEGTSNPNLYWYRQAAGRGLQLLFYSVGIGQISSEVPQNLSASRPQDRQFILSSKKLLLSDSGFYLCAWSRTSGSYEQYFGPGTRLTVT.

This clone was seen just once. This CDR3 is CASLQGAGTDTQYF. In DNA, the CDR3 is TGTGCCAGCCTCCAGGGGGCCGGCACAGATACGCAGTATTTT. J is TRBJ2-3 and V is TRBV6-1; 8 nucleotides agree with TRBD1. The CDR3 covers 14 residues. Germline CDR1 MNHNS, CDR2 SASEGT. V shed 8 bases and J 1 base; nucleotides not matched to a gene: 5.

The chain links TRBV11-2 to TRBJ2-7; 9 positions agree with TRBD2. The CDR3 length is 16 residues. Germline CDR1 is SGHAT and CDR2 is FQNNGV. Germline trimming cut 0 bases from V and 3 bases from J; bases unmatched to any gene: 6. The CDR3 sequence is CASSLDWAGGLYEQYF. The CDR3 nucleotides read TGTGCCAGCAGCTTAGATTGGGCGGGAGGGCTCTACGAGCAGTACTTC.

As concerns this clone: A junction end diverges from the germline sequence, so it may reflect a read error. This sequence joins TRBV7-7 and TRBJ2-3; the D gene is possibly TRBD1 (5 bases). Germline CDR1 is SSHAT and CDR2 is FNYEAQ (reference sequence). CDR3 length equals 14 residues. The CDR3 sequence: CASSLGPDRNTQYF. In DNA form, the CDR3 reads TGTGCTAGCAGCTTGGGGCCCGATCGGAATACGCAGTATTTT.

The chain employs TRBV5-1 and TRBJ1-1; weak D call: TRBD1 (6 bases). The length of the CDR3 is 16 residues. V was clipped by 2 bases and J by 0 bases, with 14 bases between them. The germline V gene has CDR1 SGHRS and CDR2 YFSETQ. The CDR3: CASSLSGTNMNTEAFF. CDR3 DNA: TGCGCCAGCAGCTTATCCGGGACAAACATGAACACTGAAGCTTTCTTT.

This clone came up once. The chain employs TRBV5-4 and TRBJ2-7; 7 bases map to TRBD1. The CDR3 extends over 15 amino acids. Unmatched junction bases numbered 9, after V lost 4 bases and J lost 2 bases. Germline loops: CDR1 SGHNT, CDR2 YYREEE (reference sequence). This chain's CDR3 is CASSPGGSMAYEQYF. CDR3 nucleotides: TGTGCCAGCAGCCCAGGGGGATCGATGGCCTACGAGCAGTACTTC.

This clone has only one observation. The J gene is TRBJ2-2, the V gene TRBV15, with a weak D call TRBD2 (6 bases). Trimming took 2 bases from V and 4 from J, leaving 14 bases between them. The germline V gene encodes CDR1 LNHNV and CDR2 YYDKDF (reference sequence). The CDR3 runs 16 residues. For the CDR3, the DNA is TGTGCCACCAGCAGACCACCGGGACTCTCCACCGGGGAGCTGTTTTTT. Translation gives CATSRPPGLSTGELFF.

The V call is TRBV28, the J call TRBJ2-5, with D perhaps being TRBD1 or TRBD2 (5 bases each). This CDR3 has 15 amino acids. Per the germline V gene, CDR1 is MDHEN and CDR2 is SYDVKM. The ends were cut back, 7 bases at V and 7 bases at J, with 22 bases in the middle. For the CDR3, the DNA is TGTGCCAGCATGGGTACAGGCTCTCGCGGAGGGACCCAGTACTTC. It specifies CASMGTGSRGGTQYF.

This clone was picked up one time. V usage is TRBV5-4 and J usage is TRBJ2-7; D not resolved. The CDR3 runs to 15 residues. Germline CDR1 and CDR2: SGHNT and YYREEE (reference sequence). V dropped 4 bases and J dropped 0 bases, with 14 bases sitting between them. CDR3: CASSHRTDISYEQYF. The CDR3 coding sequence is TGTGCCAGCAGCCATCGGACCGATATCTCCTACGAGCAGTACTTC.

The chain joins TRBV19 to TRBJ1-3; D gene ambiguous. The V gene lost 5 bases and the J gene lost 0 bases, with 11 bases spanning the gap. Germline-derived CDR1 and CDR2 are LNHDA and SQIVND (reference sequence). This CDR3 spans 15 amino acids. The CDR3 reads CASSRRVYSGNTIYF. The CDR3 nucleotides read TGTGCCAGTAGTCGCCGGGTGTACTCTGGAAACACCATATATTTT.

This chain joins TRBV9 and TRBJ1-4, with 7 bases that match TRBD1. The germline CDR1 and CDR2 sequences are SGDLS and YYNGEE. V lost 3 bases, J lost 13 bases, and 15 bases stayed unmatched. The CDR3 spans 15 residues. DNA for the CDR3: TGTGCCAGCAGCGCCTCGGGACAGCCCTGGGGTGGACTGTTTTTT. It specifies CASSASGQPWGGLFF.

Remarks on this clone: The sample has other DNA sequences that encode this CDR3 too. The V gene is TRBV18, the J gene TRBJ1-1, with a possible D match to TRBD1 (6 bases). The CDR3 consists of 13 residues. CDR1 and CDR2 (germline): KGHSH, LQKENI. V shed 6 bases and J shed 4 bases, with 12 bases lying between them. CDR3 residues: CASSSGQTTEAFF. CDR3 bases: TGTGCCAGCTCTTCCGGACAGACCACTGAAGCTTTCTTT. Together with reference TRBV18 and TRBJ1-1, the CDR3 gives the full variable domain: NAGVMQNPRHLVRRRGQEARLRCSPMKGHSHVYWYRQLPEEGLKFMVYLQKENIIDESGMPKERFSAEFPKEGPSILRIQQVVRGDSAAYFCASSSGQTTEAFFGQGTRLTVV.

This clone appeared a few times. This chain connects TRBV6-1 to TRBJ2-6, with D hard to call. The V end was cut by 2 bases, the J end by 0 bases, with 14 bases between. CDR3 length: 18 residues. CDR1 is MNHNS, CDR2 SASEGT, per germline. CDR3: CASSERPGRNSGANVLTF. The CDR3 DNA sequence: TGTGCCAGCAGTGAAAGACCCGGTCGTAACTCTGGGGCCAACGTCCTGACTTTC.

J is TRBJ1-4 and V is TRBV11-2; D not resolved. Looked up from germline, CDR1 is SGHAT and CDR2 is FQNNGV. The CDR3 consists of 15 residues. Trimming removed 1 base at V and 2 bases at J, with 8 bases between. The CDR3 DNA is TGTGCCAGCAGCTTAGGGGAGGCGACTAATGAAAAACTGTTTTTT. Protein product: CASSLGEATNEKLFF.